Each of the 18 T cell receptor beta chains below was sequenced from the same sample in a study of human T cells and chemical hapten exposure. TCRdb re-derived calls from the RACE reads in MiXCR, one entry per CDR3 protein. The table has 150,000 to 200,000 distinct CDR3 sequences, roughly 26% seen once. Noted time point: patch test 3, about 24 weeks after DPC sensitization. Noted treatment: therapeutic diphenylcyclopropenone sensitization with weekly scalp DPC. Sequencing was performed on whole blood, taken in connection with sensitization to the hapten diphenylcyclopropenone (DPC). The receptor set was obtained from a young woman with alopecia areata. Some clones in this sample may be carry-over from other donors' samples.

The rearrangement joins TRBV20-1 to TRBJ2-2, with TRBD1 matching 8 bases. Trimming at V came to 3 bases and at J to 4 bases, leaving 4 bases not matched to a gene. The germline V gene has CDR1 DFQATT and CDR2 SNEGSKA (reference sequence). The CDR3 length is 14 residues. The chain's CDR3 is CSASDRGGTGELFF. In DNA form, the CDR3 reads TGCAGTGCTAGTGACAGGGGAGGCACCGGGGAGCTGTTTTTT.

The chain is built from TRBV7-2 and TRBJ2-3; 10 bases align to TRBD2. CDR1 is SGHTA and CDR2 is FQGNSA in the germline V gene. Unmatched junction bases numbered 4, after V lost 3 bases and J lost 4 bases. The CDR3 length is 15 residues. As DNA, the CDR3 is TGTGCCAGCAGCTTTAGCGGGAGGTGGTCAGATACGCAGTATTTT. The encoded protein is CASSFSGRWSDTQYF. Variable domain in full (rest from reference TRBV7-2 and TRBJ2-3): GAGVSQSPSNKVTEKGKDVELRCDPISGHTALYWYRQSLGQGLEFLIYFQGNSAPDKSGLPSDRFSAERTGGSVSTLTIQRTQQEDSAVYLCASSFSGRWSDTQYFGPGTRLTVL.

The V call is TRBV11-3, the J call TRBJ2-1; possible D gene TRBD2, 5 bases. V lost 4 bases and J 8 bases, leaving 12 bases between the germline ends. The CDR3 contains 13 residues. Germline V gene sequence: CDR1 SGHNT, CDR2 YENEEA. CDR3: CASSYTSFDEQFF. The CDR3 region has the DNA TGTGCCAGCAGCTACACTAGTTTCGATGAGCAGTTCTTC.

This clonotype was observed once. CDR3 nucleotides: TGCAGTGCTAGAGTGGCAGGGCCAAACATTCAGTACTTC. It encodes CSARVAGPNIQYF. The chain joins TRBV20-1 to TRBJ2-4; tentatively, D is TRBD1 (5 bases). V was pared by 1 base and J by 6 bases, with 10 bases between. Per the germline V gene, CDR1 is DFQATT and CDR2 is SNEGSKA (reference sequence). CDR3 length: 13 amino acids.

The chain recombines TRBV27 with TRBJ2-2, with 7 bases aligning to TRBD2. The CDR3 sequence is 14 residues long. Per the germline V gene, CDR1 is MNHEY and CDR2 is SMNVEV (reference sequence). After removal of 8 bases from V and 7 bases from J, the junction contained 10 bases not matched to a gene. CDR3 protein: CASGRVERVGELFF. The CDR3, as DNA: TGTGCCAGCGGGAGGGTAGAAAGGGTCGGGGAGCTGTTTTTT.

The table lists this clonotype with a few counts. The J gene is TRBJ2-1, the V gene TRBV27, with a weak D call TRBD2 (5 bases). Germline V gives CDR1 MNHEY, CDR2 SMNVEV (reference sequence). The CDR3 length is 15 residues. The V end lost 8 bases, the J end lost 5 bases, and 19 bases lay between the germline ends. DNA of the CDR3: TGTGCCAGCCAGTATGAGAGCGGTCATAACAATGAGCAGTTCTTC. It encodes CASQYESGHNNEQFF.

The V call is TRBV5-1, the J call TRBJ2-7; TRBD2 matches 8 bases. Looked up from germline, CDR1 is SGHRS and CDR2 is YFSETQ. The J segment lost 2 bases and the V segment lost 3 bases, leaving 4 bases of the junction unmatched. The CDR3 loop spans 14 amino acids. This chain's CDR3 is CASSSSGGTYEQYF. CDR3 DNA sequence: TGCGCCAGCAGCTCAAGCGGGGGTACCTACGAGCAGTACTTC.

This chain joins TRBV7-2 and TRBJ1-5, with D hard to call. The length of the CDR3 is 14 residues. The germline gives CDR1 SGHTA, CDR2 FQGNSA. V was shortened by 5 bases and J by 0 bases, with 8 bases between the two germline ends. The CDR3 spells CASSPTDSNQPQHF. Here the CDR3 DNA reads TGTGCCAGCAGCCCGACGGATAGCAATCAGCCCCAGCATTTT.

This chain uses TRBV29-1 with TRBJ2-1; the D gene is possibly TRBD1 (5 bases). CDR1 is SQVTM and CDR2 is ANQGSEA in the germline V gene. CDR3 length: 13 amino acids. Trimming pared 4 bases from V and 4 bases from J, leaving 11 bases between. DNA for the CDR3: TGCAGCGTTGGTTTACAGGTATACAATGAGCAGTTCTTC. It is translated as CSVGLQVYNEQFF.

This clonotype was detected ten times or more. This chain joins TRBV20-1 and TRBJ2-5, with 7 bases aligning to TRBD1. CDR1 is DFQATT, CDR2 SNEGSKA, per germline (reference sequence). The CDR3 covers 15 residues. After removal of 0 bases from V and 6 bases from J, the junction contained 10 bases not matched to a gene. Here the CDR3 DNA reads TGCAGTGCTAGAGATGGGGACAGTATGGATCAGACCCAGTACTTC. Its protein is CSARDGDSMDQTQYF.

The CDR3 sequence is CSVTGAASGPNEQFF. CDR3 in DNA: TGCAGCGTTACCGGCGCGGCTAGCGGCCCCAATGAGCAGTTCTTC. The rearrangement joins TRBV29-1 to TRBJ2-1, with 7 bases lining up with TRBD2. CDR1 SQVTM and CDR2 ANQGSEA come from the germline V gene. The V and J ends lost 5 bases and 6 bases, in that order; junction bases with no gene match: 13. The CDR3 is 15 amino acids.

The chain uses TRBV7-2 and TRBJ2-5, with 9 nucleotides matching TRBD1. CDR1 and CDR2 from the germline V gene are SGHTA and FQGNSA. This CDR3 is built from 14 residues. Trimming removed 6 bases from V and 6 bases from J; junction bases left unmatched: 8. For the CDR3, the DNA is TGTGCCAGCAGACGGACAGGGGATACGAAGACCCAGTACTTC. This gives the protein CASRRTGDTKTQYF.

The V call is TRBV20-1, the J call TRBJ2-3; D perhaps matches TRBD1 (6 bases). Trimming stripped 6 bases from V and 2 bases from J, with 18 bases between. CDR1 is DFQATT, CDR2 SNEGSKA, per germline (reference sequence). This CDR3 has 15 residues. CDR3 DNA sequence: TGCAGTGCCACCGGGACACCTAAAGACACAGATACGCAGTATTTT. Amino acids: CSATGTPKDTDTQYF.

J is TRBJ1-1 and V is TRBV4-3; D gene unclear. CDR1 is LGHNA and CDR2 is YSLEER in the germline V gene. The CDR3 is 15 residues long. Trimming stripped 0 bases from V and 4 bases from J, with 12 bases between. This CDR3 is CASSQDRAGGTEAFF. The CDR3 DNA follows: TGCGCCAGCAGCCAAGATCGGGCGGGAGGCACTGAAGCTTTCTTT.

This clonotype was seen a handful of times. The rearrangement links TRBV5-1 to TRBJ2-1; D call uncertain. The CDR3 spans 17 residues. Germline V gives CDR1 SGHRS, CDR2 YFSETQ. V dropped 0 bases and J dropped 2 bases, with 15 bases sitting between them. The CDR3 spells CASSLAWQLKTYNEQFF. CDR3 nucleotide sequence: TGCGCCAGCAGCTTGGCCTGGCAGCTAAAAACCTACAATGAGCAGTTCTTC. The entire variable domain, with the rest obtained from reference TRBV5-1 and TRBJ2-1, is as follows: KAGVTQTPRYLIKTRGQQVTLSCSPISGHRSVSWYQQTPGQGLQFLFEYFSETQRNKGNFPGRFSGRQFSNSRSEMNVSTLELGDSALYLCASSLAWQLKTYNEQFFGPGTRLTVL.

The table lists this clonotype with a few counts. The chain joins TRBV5-1 to TRBJ1-2; D is possibly TRBD1 (6 bases). The CDR3 totals 15 residues. Germline values: CDR1 SGHRS, CDR2 YFSETQ. Trimming pared 6 bases from V and 5 bases from J, leaving 20 bases between. The DNA of the CDR3 is TGCGCCAGCAAGCGAGCACAGGGAGGCATGTATGGCTACACCTTC. Its protein is CASKRAQGGMYGYTF. Together with reference TRBV5-1 and TRBJ1-2, the CDR3 gives the full variable domain: KAGVTQTPRYLIKTRGQQVTLSCSPISGHRSVSWYQQTPGQGLQFLFEYFSETQRNKGNFPGRFSGRQFSNSRSEMNVSTLELGDSALYLCASKRAQGGMYGYTFGSGTRLTVV.

This clonotype was counted a single time. A far larger clone is one nucleotide away, so this likely arose from a read error. This chain uses TRBV15 with TRBJ2-7, with D perhaps being TRBD1 or TRBD2 (5 bases each). Trimming stripped 5 bases from V and 3 bases from J, with 5 bases between. The CDR3 runs to 11 residues. The germline CDR1 and CDR2 sequences are LNHNV and YYDKDF (reference sequence). The CDR3 nucleotides read TGTGCCACCAGCGGGGGCTACGAGCAGTACTTC. It yields the protein CATSGGYEQYF.

The rearrangement uses TRBV7-2 and TRBJ2-5; D ambiguous. Germline loops: CDR1 SGHTA, CDR2 FQGNSA. CDR3 length: 15 residues. V lost 5 bases and J 5 bases, leaving 18 bases between the germline ends. The CDR3 DNA sequence: TGTGCCAGCAGCCGCCTCCGGAGCCCAATGGAGACCCAGTACTTC. This codes for CASSRLRSPMETQYF.